These T cell receptor beta chains were read from a single sample in a study of cytomegalovirus exposure and HLA in healthy donors. Here immunoSEQ multiplex PCR was the method, and the copy in TCRdb shows in-frame clones only, minus some. The sample contains some 140,000 clones, 65% to 80% of which appear only once. Sequencing used PBMCs. These receptor sequences come from a man aged 40-50 years in good health and CMV-seronegative. CDR3s include the opening cysteine and the closing phenylalanine or tryptophan. Fields, in order: V gene, clone size, J gene, D gene, CDR3 DNA, CDR3 protein. The D gene is left open where the match is weak. Clone size is shown for a subset of rows, as once, few, many or a class of expanded clone.

TRBV5-6	.	TRBJ1-1	TRBD1	TGTGCCAGCAGCTCAGGGGGCACTGAAGCTTTCTTT	CASSSGGTEAFF
TRBV6-1	.	TRBJ2-7	.	TGTGCCAGCAGCAATCCGGGACAATCGTACGAGCAGTACTTC	CASSNPGQSYEQYF
TRBV27	.	TRBJ1-6	.	TGTGCCAGCAGTTTTTCCCTCGGGGGGGGAATGGGGAATTCACCCCTCCACTTT	CASSFSLGGGMGNSPLHF
TRBV27	.	TRBJ2-7	.	TGTGCCAGCAGTTCCAACTTCCTCTACGAGCAGTACTTC	CASSSNFLYEQYF
TRBV7-3	once	TRBJ2-2	TRBD2	TGTGCCAGCAGCTTAACCCCAGGGAGGGACACCGGGGAGCTGTTTTTT	CASSLTPGRDTGELFF
TRBV27	.	TRBJ2-7	TRBD1	TGTGCCAGCAGTTCGGGGACAGGTTATGAAACCTACGAGCAGTACTTC	CASSSGTGYETYEQYF
TRBV7-6	.	TRBJ2-2	.	TGTGCCAGCAGCTTAGGTGGGGGCTCGAACACCGGGGAGCTGTTTTTT	CASSLGGGSNTGELFF
TRBV9	once	TRBJ2-3	.	TGTGCCAGCAGCGAGAGGGACTCCGCCTCGTTGATGGATACGCAGTATTTT	CASSERDSASLMDTQYF
TRBV6-5	.	TRBJ1-2	.	TGTGCCAGCGGTGGGGGGGGCGCGAACTATGGCTACACCTTC	CASGGGGANYGYTF
TRBV27	.	TRBJ2-4	.	TGTGCCAGCAGTTTATCGGGTGGAGTTAACATTCAGTACTTC	CASSLSGGVNIQYF
TRBV7-9	.	TRBJ2-1	.	TGTGCCAGCAGCGAAATGGCACCTTCCTACAATGAGCAGTTCTTC	CASSEMAPSYNEQFF
TRBV11-2	.	TRBJ2-7	TRBD1	TGTGCCAGCAGCTTGGGACAGACCTACGAGCAGTACTTC	CASSLGQTYEQYF
TRBV30	.	TRBJ2-7	TRBD1	TGTGCCTGGAGTCCAGGACAGGCGGAGCAGTACTTC	CAWSPGQAEQYF
TRBV4-3	.	TRBJ2-1	TRBD2	TGCGCCAGCAGCCAAGATAGCGGGGGAGGGAATGAGCAGTTCTTC	CASSQDSGGGNEQFF
TRBV4-1	.	TRBJ2-1	.	TGCGCCAGCAGCCAAGGAACAGGAACCTACAATGAGCAGTTCTTC	CASSQGTGTYNEQFF
TRBV5-1	.	TRBJ2-7	.	TGCGCCAGCAGCTTGGCCATTGGGGCCTCGGGAGCCTACGAGCAGTACTTC	CASSLAIGASGAYEQYF
TRBV5-6	.	TRBJ1-2	.	TGTGCCAGCAGCTTGCTCGCGGGGGATACTAACTATGGCTACACCTTC	CASSLLAGDTNYGYTF
TRBV7-2	.	TRBJ2-7	TRBD1	TGTGCCAGCAGCGATTACAGGGGCCCATTCTACGAGCAGTACTTC	CASSDYRGPFYEQYF